This T cell receptor (beta chain) came from a study of neurological immune-mediated disorders. Study observations and caveats: The study found no CDR3 amino acid sequences shared by expanded clones across subjects, suggesting private repertoires in all groups.

Trimming stripped 5 bases from V and 4 bases from J, with 9 bases between. This CDR3 is 11 amino acids long. CDR1 and CDR2 (germline): DFQATT, SNEGSKA (reference sequence). This clonotype appeared many times. Its antigen is not known. The T cells used for sorted libraries numbered 750,000 to 1,000,000, either CD4+ or CD8+. The cDNA was produced through 5'RACE with 10-nucleotide random UMIs. TCRdb ran MiXCR on the 5' RACE reads and lists one entry per CDR3 protein. Among approximately 40,000 distinct CDR3 sequences, roughly 14% were seen once, and the ten largest hold approximately 3.6%. This TCR was sampled from a woman in her sixties with HTLV-1-associated myelopathy (HAM/TSP). The rearrangement joins TRBV20-1 to TRBJ2-7; maybe TRBD1 (5 bases). The sample consisted of CD4+ T cells from blood. The CDR3 is CSAEQEYEQYF. The DNA of the CDR3 is TGCAGTGCTGAACAGGAGTACGAGCAGTACTTC.